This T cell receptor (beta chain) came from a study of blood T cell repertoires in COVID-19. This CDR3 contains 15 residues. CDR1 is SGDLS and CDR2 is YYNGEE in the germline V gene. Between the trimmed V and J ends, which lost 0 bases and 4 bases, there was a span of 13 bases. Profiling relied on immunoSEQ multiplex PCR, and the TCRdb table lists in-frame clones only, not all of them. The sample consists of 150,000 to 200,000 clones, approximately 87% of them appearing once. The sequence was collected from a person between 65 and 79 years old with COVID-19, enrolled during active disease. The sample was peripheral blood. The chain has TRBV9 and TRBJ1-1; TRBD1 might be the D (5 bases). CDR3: CASSVGAGPRTEAFF. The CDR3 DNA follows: TGTGCCAGCAGCGTAGGGGCAGGGCCACGCACTGAAGCTTTCTTT. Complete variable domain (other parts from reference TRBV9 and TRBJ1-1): DSGVTQTPKHLITATGQRVTLRCSPRSGDLSVYWYQQSLDQGLQFLIQYYNGEERAKGNILERFSAQQFPDLHSELNLSSLELGDSALYFCASSVGAGPRTEAFFGQGTRLTVV.